This TCR beta chain was identified during a study of cytomegalovirus exposure and HLA in healthy donors. About the study: About 83 million unique TCRs from HLA-typed donors made up an early data release.

This CDR3 spans 16 amino acids. The V gene's germline CDR1 is SGHDT and CDR2 YYEEEE. Trimming cost V 3 bases and J 7 bases; bases outside gene matches: 10. Amplification used 60 Vbeta primers and 13 Jbeta primers. Data came from immunoSEQ multiplex PCR; TCRdb stores just in-frame clones and leaves some out. Here the sample spans some 91,000 clones, around 60% being singletons. Only a few counts were recorded for this clone. The origin of this receptor is a human donor in good health. The J gene is TRBJ1-6, the V gene TRBV5-6; 7 positions match TRBD1. The sequenced sample was PBMCs. The CDR3 region is CASSWEAAGGNSPLHF. In DNA, the CDR3 is TGTGCCAGCAGCTGGGAAGCGGCAGGGGGAAATTCACCCCTCCACTTT. The variable domain in full, with the rest retrieved from reference TRBV5-6 and TRBJ1-6, is DAGVTQSPTHLIKTRGQQVTLRCSPKSGHDTVSWYQQALGQGPQFIFQYYEEEERQRGNFPDRFSGHQFPNYSSELNVNALLLGDSALYLCASSWEAAGGNSPLHFGNGTRLTVT.